This T cell receptor beta chain was sequenced during a study of T cells after yellow fever vaccination. Whole-study context: SMART-Seq v4 Ultra Low Input served to prepare low-cell-number fractions.

TCRdb called the 5' RACE reads again in MiXCR, with one record for every CDR3 protein. Of under 550,000 distinct CDR3 sequences listed, roughly a fifth were seen once; the top ten hold 15% to 20%. V lost 10 bases, J lost 5 bases, and 14 bases lay in between. This CDR3 contains 12 residues. Specimen: PBMCs, collected 21 days after the first yellow fever vaccination. The TCR originated in a man younger than 35 who received the YFV17D yellow fever vaccine. The genes are TRBV12-3 or TRBV12-4 and TRBJ2-5; possibly TRBD2 for D (7 bases). CDR3 coding DNA: TGTGCCATCGCGGGGGCGGGGGAGACCCAGTACTTC. Protein product: CAIAGAGETQYF.